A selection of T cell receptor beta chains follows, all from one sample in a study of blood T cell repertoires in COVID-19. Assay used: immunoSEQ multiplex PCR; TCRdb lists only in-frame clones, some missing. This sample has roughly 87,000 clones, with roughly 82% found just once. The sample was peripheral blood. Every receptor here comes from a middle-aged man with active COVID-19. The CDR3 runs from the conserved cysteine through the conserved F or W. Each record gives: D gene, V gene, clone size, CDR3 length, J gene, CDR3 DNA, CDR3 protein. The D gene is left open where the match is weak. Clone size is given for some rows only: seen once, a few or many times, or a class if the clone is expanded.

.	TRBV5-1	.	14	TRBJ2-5	TGCGCCAGCAGCTTGGCCCCAGGGCAAGAGACCCAGTACTTC	CASSLAPGQETQYF
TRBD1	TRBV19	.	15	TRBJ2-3	TGTGCCAGTAGTCCTTACGTGGGACAGACAGATACGCAGTATTTT	CASSPYVGQTDTQYF
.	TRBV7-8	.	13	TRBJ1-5	TGTGCCAGCAGCTTGGGCGGGAGGCAGCCCCAGCATTTT	CASSLGGRQPQHF
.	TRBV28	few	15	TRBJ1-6	TGTGCCAGCAGTCCGTCCGGGACAAATAATTCACCCCTCCACTTT	CASSPSGTNNSPLHF
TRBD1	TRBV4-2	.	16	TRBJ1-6	TGTGCCAGCAGCCGACCTGCGACAGGGGATAATTCACCCCTCCACTTT	CASSRPATGDNSPLHF
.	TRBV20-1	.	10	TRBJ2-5	TGCAGTGCTGGCGGGGTGACCCAGTACTTC	CSAGGVTQYF
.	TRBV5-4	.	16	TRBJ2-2	TGTGCCAGCAACAAGCAGGCGCAGGGTCTCGCCGGGGAGCTGTTTTTT	CASNKQAQGLAGELFF
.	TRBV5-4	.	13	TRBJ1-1	TGTGCCAGCAGCTTGTTAGGGGCCTGGGAAGCTTTCTTT	CASSLLGAWEAFF
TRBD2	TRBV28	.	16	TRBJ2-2	TGTGCCAGCAGTTCCCCTAGCGGAACTATCACCGGGGAGCTGTTTTTT	CASSSPSGTITGELFF
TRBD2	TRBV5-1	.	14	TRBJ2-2	TGCGCCAGCAGGCTAGCGGGGGAGAACGGGGAGCTGTTTTTT	CASRLAGENGELFF
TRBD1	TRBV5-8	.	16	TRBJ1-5	TGTGCCAGCAGCTCCGGGACAGGTCTGAGCAATCAGCCCCAGCATTTT	CASSSGTGLSNQPQHF
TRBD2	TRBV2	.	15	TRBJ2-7	TGTGCCAGCAGACCCACCAGCGGGGGATCCTACGAGCAGTACTTC	CASRPTSGGSYEQYF
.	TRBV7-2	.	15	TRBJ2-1	TGTGCCAGCAGCTACCGTGGGGGAGGAACAAATGAGCAGTTCTTC	CASSYRGGGTNEQFF